These 5 T cell receptor beta chains were all obtained from the same sample, sequenced in a study of T cell responses to AZD1222 COVID-19 vaccine. Measured with immunoSEQ multiplex PCR; TCRdb has only the in-frame clones, and not every one. The data contain more than 85,000 clones, roughly 88% of them seen just once; the ten biggest clones take up around 13%. Source: peripheral blood, taken on day 0 of MenACWY control vaccination. These receptors were obtained from an adult in good health.

CDR3 loop: CASSLALGETQPQHF. The CDR3 DNA is TGCGCCAGCAGCTTGGCCCTCGGAGAAACCCAGCCCCAGCATTTT. The chain recombines TRBV5-1 with TRBJ1-5; D gene unclear. The V end was cut by 0 bases, the J end by 7 bases, with 14 bases between. This CDR3 is built from 15 residues. Germline V gene data show CDR1 as SGHRS and CDR2 as YFSETQ. The variable domain in full, with the rest retrieved from reference TRBV5-1 and TRBJ1-5, is KAGVTQTPRYLIKTRGQQVTLSCSPISGHRSVSWYQQTPGQGLQFLFEYFSETQRNKGNFPGRFSGRQFSNSRSEMNVSTLELGDSALYLCASSLALGETQPQHFGDGTRLSIL.

This clone was picked up a small number of times. V is TRBV28 and J is TRBJ1-4; the D gene is possibly TRBD1 (5 bases). The CDR3 is 16 amino acids. V was trimmed by 3 bases and J by 3 bases, leaving 14 bases between them. Germline V CDR1 and CDR2: MDHEN, SYDVKM. CDR3 bases: TGTGCCAGCAGTTTCTCCTTAGGAGGGGCTAATGAAAAACTGTTTTTT. It codes for CASSFSLGGANEKLFF. The full variable domain, completed using reference TRBV28 and TRBJ1-4, is DVKVTQSSRYLVKRTGEKVFLECVQDMDHENMFWYRQDPGLGLRLIYFSYDVKMKEKGDIPEGYSVSREKKERFSLILESASTNQTSMYLCASSFSLGGANEKLFFGSGTQLSVL.

CDR3 region: CASSLLAINSYNEQFF. CDR3 DNA sequence: TGTGCCAGCAGTTTACTAGCGATAAACTCCTACAATGAGCAGTTCTTC. The chain uses TRBV27 and TRBJ2-1; D may be TRBD2 (6 bases). Germline V CDR1 and CDR2: MNHEY, SMNVEV (reference sequence). This CDR3 has 16 amino acids. Trimming took 2 bases from V and 0 from J, leaving 11 bases between them.

This clone was counted a single time. The genes are TRBV6-2 or TRBV6-3 and TRBJ2-3; 14 nucleotides match TRBD2. Trimming cost V 6 bases and J 2 bases; bases outside gene matches: 7. Germline lookup yields CDR1 MNHEY and CDR2 SVGEGT. The CDR3 length is 17 residues. The DNA of the CDR3 is TGTGCCAGCAGCCCCGGACTAGCGGGGGGAAACACAGATACGCAGTATTTT. Protein sequence: CASSPGLAGGNTDTQYF.

V and J are TRBV5-1 and TRBJ2-3; D tentatively fits TRBD1 or TRBD2 (6 bases each). CDR1 is SGHRS and CDR2 is YFSETQ in the germline V gene. Trimming took 0 bases from V and 11 from J, leaving 19 bases between them. The CDR3 loop spans 15 amino acids. CDR3 loop: CASSLALGGQGGQYF. CDR3 DNA: TGCGCCAGCAGCTTGGCCTTAGGGGGGCAGGGCGGGCAGTATTTT. The full variable domain, completed using reference TRBV5-1 and TRBJ2-3, is KAGVTQTPRYLIKTRGQQVTLSCSPISGHRSVSWYQQTPGQGLQFLFEYFSETQRNKGNFPGRFSGRQFSNSRSEMNVSTLELGDSALYLCASSLALGGQGGQYFGPGTRLTVL.